A single sample gave rise to the 17 T cell receptor beta chains below, sequenced in a study of neurological immune-mediated disorders. Each CDR3 protein gets one entry after TCRdb re-called the 5' RACE reads with MiXCR. The data hold 100,000 to 150,000 distinct CDR3 sequences, with about 3.4% observed a single time. Specimen: PBMCs. Receptors originate from a woman aged 25-40 years with multiple sclerosis.

This clonotype was observed many times. The J gene is TRBJ2-1, the V gene TRBV5-1, with 12 nucleotides matching TRBD1. The trim removed 1 base at V and 8 bases at J, leaving 13 bases unmatched. Germline lookup yields CDR1 SGHRS and CDR2 YFSETQ. The CDR3 consists of 18 residues. The CDR3 bases are TGCGCCAGCAGCTTGCGCACCCGGGACAGGGGGCTCAGGCATGAGCAGTTCTTC. As protein: CASSLRTRDRGLRHEQFF.

This clonotype was picked up many times. The rearrangement uses TRBV7-2 and TRBJ2-1, with 8 bases lining up with TRBD2. This CDR3 is built from 17 residues. After removal of 1 base from V and 0 bases from J, the junction contained 5 bases not matched to a gene. From germline, CDR1 is SGHTA and CDR2 FQGNSA. The chain's CDR3 is CASSLGKAGVSYNEQFF. CDR3 DNA: TGTGCCAGCAGCTTAGGTAAAGCGGGAGTCTCCTACAATGAGCAGTTCTTC.

The sample holds many counts of this clonotype. The V call is TRBV21-1, the J call TRBJ1-3; TRBD1, the table's D call, was not compared with the DNA. TRBV21-1 is annotated as a pseudogene. The CDR3 contains 17 residues. CDR3 coding DNA: TGTGCCAGCAGCATTTGGGGACAGGGGATGACTGGAAACACCATATATTTT. As protein: CASSIWGQGMTGNTIYF.

This clonotype was seen ten or more times. The chain recombines TRBV5-1 with TRBJ2-5; D ambiguous. This CDR3 region has 16 residues. The germline V and J ends were trimmed by 2 bases and 2 bases, with 16 bases remaining between them. CDR1 is SGHRS and CDR2 is YFSETQ in the germline V gene. The CDR3 sequence is CASSFPAGLMQETQYF. CDR3 in DNA: TGCGCCAGCAGCTTCCCAGCAGGCCTCATGCAAGAGACCCAGTACTTC.

This clonotype was recorded once. A much larger clone lies one base from this, so it may be a read error. This chain uses TRBV12-3 or TRBV12-4 with TRBJ1-4; no clear D gene. The CDR3 contains 13 residues. The V end lost 4 bases, the J end lost 8 bases, and 11 bases lay between the germline ends. The CDR3 spells CASSSYLTEKLFF. CDR3 sequence (DNA): TGTGCCAGCAGTTCGTACCTAACCGAAAAACTGTTTTTT.

In its sample, this clonotype was seen many times. The rearrangement joins TRBV9 to TRBJ2-2, with 8 bases matching TRBD2. V lost 6 bases and J lost 1; bases outside the gene matches: 8. The CDR3 totals 16 residues. The V gene's germline CDR1 is SGDLS and CDR2 YYNGEE. The CDR3 DNA sequence: TGTGCCAGCACACAATTTCTAGCGGGGAACACCGGGGAGCTGTTTTTT. Its protein is CASTQFLAGNTGELFF.

The rearrangement uses TRBV6-6 and TRBJ2-4; TRBD1 aligns across 7 bases. This CDR3 region has 13 residues. CDR1 MNHNY and CDR2 SVGAGI come from the germline V gene (reference sequence). The ends lost 5 bases at V and 6 bases at J; junction bases unmatched: 4. The CDR3 DNA is TGTGCCAGCAGTGCCGGGACAGCAAACATTCAGTACTTC. It is translated as CASSAGTANIQYF.

The V call is TRBV20-1, the J call TRBJ2-3, with D hard to call. There are 15 residues in the CDR3. Germline V gene sequence: CDR1 DFQATT, CDR2 SNEGSKA (reference sequence). V lost 3 bases to trimming and J lost 2 bases, with 15 bases between them. This CDR3 reads CSASLTGSLTDTQYF. In DNA form, the CDR3 reads TGCAGTGCTAGTCTCACCGGGTCCCTCACAGATACGCAGTATTTT.

There are many counts of this clonotype. The chain employs TRBV29-1 and TRBJ2-6, with D hard to call. Germline V gene data show CDR1 as SQVTM and CDR2 as ANQGSEA. This CDR3 is 14 amino acids long. Trimming took off 3 bases at V and 4 bases at J, with 10 bases between the two ends. The CDR3 region is CSVDEPGGANVLTF. The CDR3 DNA reads TGCAGCGTTGACGAACCTGGGGGGGCCAACGTCCTGACTTTC.

V gene TRBV5-6 combines with J gene TRBJ1-2; D is perhaps TRBD1 (6 bases). This CDR3 has 12 residues. The V end lost 3 bases, the J end lost 8 bases, and 11 bases lay between the germline ends. The germline gives CDR1 SGHDT, CDR2 YYEEEE. The CDR3 DNA reads as TGTGCCAGCAGCTCTCAGGGGCGAGGCTACACCTTC. Residues: CASSSQGRGYTF. Full variable domain (outside the CDR3, taken from reference TRBV5-6 and TRBJ1-2): DAGVTQSPTHLIKTRGQQVTLRCSPKSGHDTVSWYQQALGQGPQFIFQYYEEEERQRGNFPDRFSGHQFPNYSSELNVNALLLGDSALYLCASSSQGRGYTFGSGTRLTVV.

In its sample, this clonotype was seen many times. The V call is TRBV11-2, the J call TRBJ1-6; D unclear. CDR1 and CDR2 from the germline V gene are SGHAT and FQNNGV. The germline V and J ends were trimmed by 5 bases and 8 bases, with 4 bases remaining between them. The CDR3 sequence is 11 residues long. CDR3 protein: CASSDHSPLHF. CDR3 sequence (DNA): TGTGCCAGCAGCGACCATTCACCCCTCCACTTT.

This clonotype was counted many times. The rearrangement links TRBV4-3 to TRBJ2-1; TRBD2 agrees at 8 bases. From germline, CDR1 is LGHNA and CDR2 YSLEER. J lost 12 bases, V lost 0 bases, and 10 bases had no gene match. The CDR3 has 15 amino acids. CDR3 amino acids: CASSQEEGLGSGQFF. The DNA of the CDR3 is TGCGCCAGCAGCCAAGAAGAGGGACTAGGTTCGGGGCAGTTCTTC.

This clonotype came up many times. CDR3 sequence: CSARPFGTSGRNEQFF. The CDR3 nucleotides read TGCAGTGCTAGGCCCTTCGGGACTAGCGGGAGGAATGAGCAGTTCTTC. The rearrangement joins TRBV20-1 to TRBJ2-1; 15 bases are shared with TRBD2. This CDR3 region has 16 residues. Germline V lookup: CDR1 DFQATT, CDR2 SNEGSKA (reference sequence). V lost 3 bases and J lost 7; bases outside the gene matches: 7.

The table lists this clonotype with many counts. The chain links TRBV7-9 to TRBJ2-5; tentatively, D is TRBD1 (6 bases). V was trimmed by 5 bases and J by 1 base, leaving 14 bases between them. This CDR3 spans 15 amino acids. CDR1 is SEHNR, CDR2 FQNEAQ, per germline (reference sequence). The CDR3 bases are TGTGCCAGCAGCGCACTGGCAGGGGTCCAAGAGACCCAGTACTTC. Protein: CASSALAGVQETQYF.

This clonotype was found many times. V gene TRBV12-3 or TRBV12-4 combines with J gene TRBJ2-4, with no clear D. The CDR3 is made up of 20 amino acids. Between the trimmed V and J ends, which lost 2 bases and 0 bases, there was a span of 23 bases. The CDR3 region has the DNA TGTGCCAGCAGTTTAATACTTTCGGGCCGCGTTAACCTAGCCAAAAACATTCAGTACTTC. Encoded protein: CASSLILSGRVNLAKNIQYF.

The chain uses TRBV7-9 and TRBJ2-3; 14 nucleotides match TRBD2. This CDR3 spans 17 amino acids. Trimming at V came to 5 bases and at J to 0 bases, leaving 4 bases not matched to a gene. Germline V CDR1 and CDR2: SEHNR, FQNEAQ (reference sequence). The DNA for the CDR3 is TGTGCCAGCAGCCGGACTAGCGGGGGGACCAGCACAGATACGCAGTATTTT. Translated: CASSRTSGGTSTDTQYF.

Only a few counts were recorded for this clonotype. The genes are TRBV5-6 and TRBJ1-1; 11 bases agree with TRBD1. V lost 3 bases to trimming and J lost 4 bases; unmatched junction nucleotides: 5. In germline, CDR1 is SGHDT, CDR2 YYEEEE. The CDR3 loop spans 15 amino acids. CDR3 protein: CASSSWTGGGTEAFF. The DNA of the CDR3 is TGTGCCAGCAGCTCATGGACAGGGGGCGGCACTGAAGCTTTCTTT. The whole variable domain, remainder taken from reference TRBV5-6 and TRBJ1-1, is DAGVTQSPTHLIKTRGQQVTLRCSPKSGHDTVSWYQQALGQGPQFIFQYYEEEERQRGNFPDRFSGHQFPNYSSELNVNALLLGDSALYLCASSSWTGGGTEAFFGQGTRLTVV.